The following is a T cell receptor beta chain sequence with its context. Its antigen is not identified. Ophthalmopathy donors' eye disease showed moderate-to-severe activity, CAS of at least 3, NOSPECS of at least 4 and duration under 3 months. Patients were excluded if they had other autoimmune diseases or uncontrolled infections, and likewise if pregnancy or lactation applied. These data are taken from a study of Graves' ophthalmopathy and Graves' hyperthyroidism. At the level of the study: Peripheral blood was gathered at the point of initial diagnosis, before any treatment started.

As the template, RNA transcripts were used to amplify TCR beta CDR3 regions. After a first-round RT-PCR with HTBI primers, a second-round multiplex PCR was run. TCRdb redid the calling of the multiplex PCR reads with MiXCR, one entry per CDR3 protein. Altogether about 740,000 distinct CDR3 sequences are present, 35% to 50% being singletons, with the ten largest covering approximately 43%. Overall study results and limits: With a specificity of around 77% and a sensitivity of 70% to 71%, the model predicted ophthalmopathy progression.

The CDR3 length is 13 residues. Trimming removed 3 bases from V and 4 bases from J; junction bases left unmatched: 3. Germline-derived CDR1 and CDR2 are SQVTM and ANQGSEA. This clonotype was obtained from an adult man with Graves' ophthalmopathy. The sequenced material came from peripheral blood. This chain links TRBV29-1 with TRBJ1-2; 9 nucleotides line up with TRBD1. The CDR3 protein is CSVDAQGAYGYTF. The CDR3 region has the DNA TGCAGCGTTGACGCACAGGGGGCCTATGGCTACACCTTC.